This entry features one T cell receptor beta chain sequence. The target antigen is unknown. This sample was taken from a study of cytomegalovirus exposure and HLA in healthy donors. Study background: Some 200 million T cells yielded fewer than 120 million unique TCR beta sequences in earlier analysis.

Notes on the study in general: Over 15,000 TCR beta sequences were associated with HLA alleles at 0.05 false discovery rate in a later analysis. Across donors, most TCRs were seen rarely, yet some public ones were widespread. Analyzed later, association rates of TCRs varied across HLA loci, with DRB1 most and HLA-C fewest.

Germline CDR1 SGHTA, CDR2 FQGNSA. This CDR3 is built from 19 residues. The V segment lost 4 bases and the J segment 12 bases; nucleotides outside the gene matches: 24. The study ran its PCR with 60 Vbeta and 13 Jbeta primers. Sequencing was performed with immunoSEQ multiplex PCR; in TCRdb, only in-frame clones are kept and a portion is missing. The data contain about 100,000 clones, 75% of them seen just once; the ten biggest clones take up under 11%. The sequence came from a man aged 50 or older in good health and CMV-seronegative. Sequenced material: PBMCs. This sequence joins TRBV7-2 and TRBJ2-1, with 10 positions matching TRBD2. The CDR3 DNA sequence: TGTGCCAGCAGCTCCCCTCGGGCTAGCGGGAGAGGTGGGGGGGGTTCGCAGTTCTTC. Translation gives CASSSPRASGRGGGGSQFF. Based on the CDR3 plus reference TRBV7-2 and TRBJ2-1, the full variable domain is GAGVSQSPSNKVTEKGKDVELRCDPISGHTALYWYRQSLGQGLEFLIYFQGNSAPDKSGLPSDRFSAERTGGSVSTLTIQRTQQEDSAVYLCASSSPRASGRGGGGSQFFGPGTRLTVL.